This is a list of T cell receptor beta chains from one sample in a study of T cells after posttransplantation cyclophosphamide. Only in-frame clones appear in the TCRdb table, and some are missing; sequencing was by immunoSEQ multiplex PCR. The profile covers some 66,000 clones, with 85% to 95% appearing a single time and approximately 2.7% taken by the ten largest. The sample taken for sequencing was PBMCs. These receptors were collected from a woman aged 25 to 39 in good health and a related stem cell transplant donor. Each CDR3 is given with its conserved first and last residue. D genes are given only for firm matches. The size field is filled for only some rows; it gives once, few, many or a size class.

>TRBV5-4|TRBJ2-2|TRBD2|NA
TGTGCCAGCAGCCTGACTAGCGGGGTCACCGGGGAGCTGTTTTTT
CASSLTSGVTGELFF
>TRBV6-1|TRBJ2-5|TRBD2|NA
TGTGCCAGCAGTGAAGCGCCCGGACTAGCGGGGGGTAAGACCCAGTACTTC
CASSEAPGLAGGKTQYF
>TRBV6-6|TRBJ1-3|NA|NA
TGTGCCAGCAGGGGCCCGAGGGAGTGGGGAAACACCATATATTTT
CASRGPREWGNTIYF
>TRBV30|TRBJ1-2|NA|once
TGTGCCTGGAGTGGAATAGGCAGGGGATATGGCTACACCTTC
CAWSGIGRGYGYTF
>TRBV18|TRBJ1-2|NA|NA
TGTGCCAGCTCACCACTTGGGGGCGCCGGCTACACCTTC
CASSPLGGAGYTF
>TRBV28|TRBJ1-4|NA|NA
TGTGCCAGCAGTTCCATAGCCCTGAGTGGGACTCGAATGGATGAAAAACTGTTTTTT
CASSSIALSGTRMDEKLFF
>TRBV29-1|TRBJ2-2|NA|NA
TGCAGCGTTGAGGGGATGGGCACCGGGGAGCTGTTTTTT
CSVEGMGTGELFF
>TRBV28|TRBJ1-2|NA|NA
TGTGCCTGGGGGCGGGGGTATGGCTACACCTTC
CAWGRGYGYTF
>TRBV6-1|TRBJ2-5|TRBD2|NA
TGTGCCAGCGCGGGAGGCATATCTCCACGAGAGACCCAGTACTTC
CASAGGISPRETQYF
>TRBV29-1|TRBJ2-1|NA|NA
TGCAGCGGTGCAACACTACGAGTCGGGTACAATGAGCAGTTCTTC
CSGATLRVGYNEQFF
>TRBV11-1|TRBJ2-7|NA|once
TGTGCCAGCAGCTTAGCGGGGCCCTCCTACGAGCAGTACTTC
CASSLAGPSYEQYF
>TRBV19|TRBJ2-5|TRBD2|NA
TGTGCCAGTAGTGATAGCGGGGGCCCGGAGACCCAGTACTTC
CASSDSGGPETQYF
>TRBV12-5|TRBJ2-6|NA|few
TGTGCTAGTGGCCTCGGAGGGGGCAACGTCCTGACTTTC
CASGLGGGNVLTF
>TRBV5-8|TRBJ2-2|NA|NA
TGTGCCAGCAGCTTGGTACCGAGAGCCGGGGAGCTGTTTTTT
CASSLVPRAGELFF
>TRBV7-9|TRBJ2-5|TRBD1|NA
TGTGCCAGCAGCTTTTCACCAGGGGGCGCCGGGGAGACCCAGTACTTC
CASSFSPGGAGETQYF
>TRBV28|TRBJ2-2|TRBD1|NA
TGTGCCAGCAGCCCAACCGGACAGGGGGCTTTCACCGGGGAGCTGTTTTTT
CASSPTGQGAFTGELFF
>TRBV6-5|TRBJ2-7|NA|once
TGTGCCAGCAGTTACCGGACACCCTCCTACGAGCAGTACTTC
CASSYRTPSYEQYF
>TRBV5-6|TRBJ1-6|TRBD1|NA
TGTGCCAGCAGCTTGAACAGGGGGCAATCACCCCTCCACTTT
CASSLNRGQSPLHF
>TRBV7-9|TRBJ1-1|NA|NA
TGTGCCAGCAGCGGTCGGAGGATGGTCACTGAAGCTTTCTTT
CASSGRRMVTEAFF
>TRBV5-1|TRBJ2-2|NA|NA
TGCGCCAGCAGCTTCGCAGGGACGTCGAGCGGGGAGCTGTTTTTT
CASSFAGTSSGELFF
>TRBV19|TRBJ1-2|NA|NA
TGTGCCAGTAGTACGGGAATGTACTATGGCTACACCTTC
CASSTGMYYGYTF
>TRBV5-1|TRBJ1-2|TRBD1|NA
TGCGCCAGCAGCTTCGAGACGTCCGCAGGGGGAGGCTATGGCTACACCTTC
CASSFETSAGGGYGYTF
>TRBV6-6|TRBJ1-6|NA|few
TGTGCCAGCAGTTACTCGACAGGCGCACGATCACCCCTCCACTTT
CASSYSTGARSPLHF
>TRBV9|TRBJ2-1|NA|once
TGTGCCAGCAGCGTAGCCCCCCTTGAGAATGAGCAGTTCTTC
CASSVAPLENEQFF
>TRBV5-1|TRBJ1-2|NA|NA
TGCGCCAGCAGCTTGGCGGCCTATGGCGGCTATGGCTACACCTTC
CASSLAAYGGYGYTF
>TRBV6-1|TRBJ1-5|NA|once
TGTGCCAGCAGCGGATCGTCAGGGAGGCAGCCCCAGCATTTT
CASSGSSGRQPQHF
>TRBV28|TRBJ1-2|TRBD1|NA
TGTGCCAGCAGTACCCAGGGGGGGAGTCACTATGGCTACACCTTC
CASSTQGGSHYGYTF
>TRBV9|TRBJ1-1|NA|NA
TGTGCCAGCAGCGTAGAAGGGAACACTGAAGCTTTCTTT
CASSVEGNTEAFF
>TRBV7-2|TRBJ2-7|NA|NA
TGTGCCAGCAGCGCCTACTACGAGCAGTACTTC
CASSAYYEQYF
>TRBV6-6|TRBJ2-3|TRBD2|NA
TGTGCCAGCAGGGATAGCGGGGGGGCCACAGATACGCAGTATTTT
CASRDSGGATDTQYF
>TRBV11-2|TRBJ2-1|TRBD2|NA
TGTGCCAGCAGTCGTAGCGGGGTTTACAATGAGCAGTTCTTC
CASSRSGVYNEQFF
>TRBV11-2|TRBJ1-4|NA|NA
TGTGCCAGCAGCCTCGACTTCCAGGGCTCCCCTAATGAAAAACTGTTTTTT
CASSLDFQGSPNEKLFF
>TRBV7-2|TRBJ2-3|NA|NA
TGTGCCAGCACTCCACCGGTGGAGGGCACAGATACGCAGTATTTT
CASTPPVEGTDTQYF
>TRBV5-1|TRBJ2-5|NA|NA
TGCGCCAGCAGCCCATGGGGGGAAGAGACCCAGTACTTC
CASSPWGEETQYF
>TRBV7-2|TRBJ2-2|NA|NA
TGTGCCAGCAGCTTCGCACCGAACACCGGGGAGCTGTTTTTT
CASSFAPNTGELFF
>TRBV5-1|TRBJ1-6|NA|NA
TGCGCCAGCAGCTTGGGCTCACACCCGAGTAATTCACCCCTCCACTTT
CASSLGSHPSNSPLHF
>TRBV7-9|TRBJ1-4|NA|NA
TGTGCCAGCAGCGCCGACCAGGAGAGCGAAAAACTGTTTTTT
CASSADQESEKLFF
>TRBV15|TRBJ2-5|TRBD1|once
TGTGCCACCAGCAGAGATGGGGGACAGGGCCAAGAGACCCAGTACTTC
CATSRDGGQGQETQYF
>TRBV5-6|TRBJ1-1|TRBD1|once
TGTGCCAGCAGCTTACTAGGACAGGCCAAGAACACTGAAGCTTTCTTT
CASSLLGQAKNTEAFF
>TRBV5-1|TRBJ2-7|TRBD1|NA
TGCGCCAGCAGCTTTCGAGGACAGGGGGTCCCCGAGCAGTACTTC
CASSFRGQGVPEQYF
>TRBV19|TRBJ1-6|NA|NA
TGTGCCAGTAGATCGGTCGATAATTCACCCCTCCACTTT
CASRSVDNSPLHF
>TRBV7-9|TRBJ2-5|NA|NA
TGTGCCAGCAGCATGACAGCAGAGACCCAGTACTTC
CASSMTAETQYF
>TRBV5-1|TRBJ2-5|TRBD1|NA
TGCGCCAGCAGCTTGAAGGGGCCAGGGGGCGAAGGGTGGGAGACCCAGTACTTC
CASSLKGPGGEGWETQYF
>TRBV6-4|TRBJ2-6|NA|NA
TGTGCCAGCAGTGCACAGGTCAGCTCTGGGGCCAACGTCCTGACTTTC
CASSAQVSSGANVLTF
>TRBV7-2|TRBJ2-7|TRBD1|NA
TGTGCCAGCAGCCCCGGGACAGGGGGCCGCGAGCAGTACTTC
CASSPGTGGREQYF
>TRBV5-4|TRBJ1-1|TRBD1|NA
TGTGCCAGCAGCCGGGACAGTCGGGAGACTGAAGCTTTCTTT
CASSRDSRETEAFF
>TRBV27|TRBJ1-6|NA|NA
TGTGCCAGCAGGGGCGCGGGGGGGCCGGATTCACCCCTCCACTTT
CASRGAGGPDSPLHF
>TRBV5-1|TRBJ1-5|NA|NA
TGCGCCAGCAGCTTGGGGGGGGTGGACAATCAGCCCCAGCATTTT
CASSLGGVDNQPQHF
>TRBV7-2|TRBJ2-1|NA|NA
TGTGCCAGCAGCTCCCGGACAAGCGAGCAGTTCTTC
CASSSRTSEQFF
>TRBV5-1|TRBJ2-5|NA|NA
TGCGCCAGCAGCCCGGGATCGCAAGAGACCCAGTACTTC
CASSPGSQETQYF